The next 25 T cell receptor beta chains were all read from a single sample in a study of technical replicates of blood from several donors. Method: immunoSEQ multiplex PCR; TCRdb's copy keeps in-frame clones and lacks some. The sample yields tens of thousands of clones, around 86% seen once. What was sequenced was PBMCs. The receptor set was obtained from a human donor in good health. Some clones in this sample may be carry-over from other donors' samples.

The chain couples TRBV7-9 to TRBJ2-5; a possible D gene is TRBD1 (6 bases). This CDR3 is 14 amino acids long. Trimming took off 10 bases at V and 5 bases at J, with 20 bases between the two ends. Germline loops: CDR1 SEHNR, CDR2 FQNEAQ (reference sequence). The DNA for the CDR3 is TGTGCCACACTAACTGGGGGCGCGGAGGAGACCCAGTACTTC. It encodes CATLTGGAEETQYF.

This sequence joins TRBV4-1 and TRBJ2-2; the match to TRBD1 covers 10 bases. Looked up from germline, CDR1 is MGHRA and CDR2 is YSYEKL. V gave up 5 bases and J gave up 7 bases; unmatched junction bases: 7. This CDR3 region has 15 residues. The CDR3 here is CASSDSGTGDGELFF. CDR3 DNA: TGCGCCAGCAGCGACAGCGGGACAGGGGACGGGGAGCTGTTTTTT.

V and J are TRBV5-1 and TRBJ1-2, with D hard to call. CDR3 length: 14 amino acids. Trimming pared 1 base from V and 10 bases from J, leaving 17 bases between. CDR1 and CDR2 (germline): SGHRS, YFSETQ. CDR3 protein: CASSLISGPETYTF. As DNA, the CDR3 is TGCGCCAGCAGCTTGATCTCAGGCCCAGAAACCTACACCTTC.

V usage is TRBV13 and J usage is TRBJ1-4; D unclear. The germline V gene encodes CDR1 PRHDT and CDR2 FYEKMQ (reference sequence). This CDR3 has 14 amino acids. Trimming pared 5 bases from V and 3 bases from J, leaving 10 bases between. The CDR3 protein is CASSGSGANEKLFF. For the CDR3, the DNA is TGTGCCAGCAGCGGCAGCGGGGCTAATGAAAAACTGTTTTTT.

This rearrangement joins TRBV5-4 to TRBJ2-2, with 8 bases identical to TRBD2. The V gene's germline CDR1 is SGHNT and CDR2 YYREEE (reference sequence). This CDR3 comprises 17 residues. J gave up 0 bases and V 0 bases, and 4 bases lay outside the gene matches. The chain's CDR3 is CASSLATSGTNTGELFF. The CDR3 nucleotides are TGTGCCAGCAGCTTGGCAACTAGCGGAACGAACACCGGGGAGCTGTTTTTT.

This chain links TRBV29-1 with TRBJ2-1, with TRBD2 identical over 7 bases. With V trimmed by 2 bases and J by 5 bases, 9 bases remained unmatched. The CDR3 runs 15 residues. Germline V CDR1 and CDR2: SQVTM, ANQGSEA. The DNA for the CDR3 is TGCAGCGTTGAAACCTGGGAGGGCCCAGACAATGAGCAGTTCTTC. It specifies CSVETWEGPDNEQFF.

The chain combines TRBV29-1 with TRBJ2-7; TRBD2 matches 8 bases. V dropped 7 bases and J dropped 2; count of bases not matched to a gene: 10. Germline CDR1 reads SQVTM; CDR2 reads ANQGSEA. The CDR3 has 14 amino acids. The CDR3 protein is CSANTGGLPYEQYF. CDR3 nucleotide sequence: TGCAGCGCAAATACGGGGGGGCTGCCCTACGAGCAGTACTTC.

CDR3 bases: TGCGCCAGCAGCCAAGATCCAGTCACTAGCGGGATCCTCTACGAGCAGTACTTC. Translating it yields CASSQDPVTSGILYEQYF. V gene TRBV4-3 combines with J gene TRBJ2-7, with 10 bases identical to TRBD2. The J segment lost 3 bases and the V segment lost 0 bases, leaving 11 bases of the junction unmatched. The CDR3 spans 18 residues. Germline V gene data show CDR1 as LGHNA and CDR2 as YSLEER.

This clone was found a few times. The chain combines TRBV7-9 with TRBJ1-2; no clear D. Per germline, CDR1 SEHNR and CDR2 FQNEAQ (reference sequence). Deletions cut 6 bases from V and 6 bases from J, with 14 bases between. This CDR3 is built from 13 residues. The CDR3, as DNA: TGTGCCAGCAGTTCCCCTCGGGGTAATGGCTACACCTTC. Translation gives CASSSPRGNGYTF.

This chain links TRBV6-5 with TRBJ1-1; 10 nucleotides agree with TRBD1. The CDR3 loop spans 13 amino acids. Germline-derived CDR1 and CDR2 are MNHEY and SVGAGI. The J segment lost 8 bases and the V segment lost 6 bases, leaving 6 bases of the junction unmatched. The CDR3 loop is CASRPTGGREAFF. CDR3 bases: TGTGCCAGCAGGCCGACAGGGGGCAGAGAAGCTTTCTTT.

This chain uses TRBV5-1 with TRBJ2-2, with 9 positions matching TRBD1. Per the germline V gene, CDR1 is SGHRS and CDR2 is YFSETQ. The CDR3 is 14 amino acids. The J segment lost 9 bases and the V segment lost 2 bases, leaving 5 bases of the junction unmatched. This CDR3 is CASSFGQGLRELFF. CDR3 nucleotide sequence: TGCGCCAGCAGCTTCGGACAGGGGTTGCGGGAGCTGTTTTTT. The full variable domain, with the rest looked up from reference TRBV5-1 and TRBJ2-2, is KAGVTQTPRYLIKTRGQQVTLSCSPISGHRSVSWYQQTPGQGLQFLFEYFSETQRNKGNFPGRFSGRQFSNSRSEMNVSTLELGDSALYLCASSFGQGLRELFFGEGSRLTVL.

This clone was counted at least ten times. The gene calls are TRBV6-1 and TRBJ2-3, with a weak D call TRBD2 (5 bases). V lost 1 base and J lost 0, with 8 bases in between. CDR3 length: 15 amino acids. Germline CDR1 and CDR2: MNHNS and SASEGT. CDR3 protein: CASSEGGRSTDTQYF. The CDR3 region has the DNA TGTGCCAGCAGTGAAGGAGGGCGCAGCACAGATACGCAGTATTTT.

The CDR3 loop reads CASSPLGGRDGYTF. As DNA, the CDR3 is TGTGCCAGCAGCCCCCTAGGGGGTAGGGATGGCTACACCTTC. V is TRBV7-2 and J is TRBJ1-2, with D maybe TRBD1 (6 bases). The V gene lost 5 bases and the J gene lost 6 bases, with 16 bases spanning the gap. The CDR3 contains 14 residues. The germline V gene has CDR1 SGHTA and CDR2 FQGNSA. The full variable domain, completed using reference TRBV7-2 and TRBJ1-2, is GAGVSQSPSNKVTEKGKDVELRCDPISGHTALYWYRQSLGQGLEFLIYFQGNSAPDKSGLPSDRFSAERTGGSVSTLTIQRTQQEDSAVYLCASSPLGGRDGYTFGSGTRLTVV.

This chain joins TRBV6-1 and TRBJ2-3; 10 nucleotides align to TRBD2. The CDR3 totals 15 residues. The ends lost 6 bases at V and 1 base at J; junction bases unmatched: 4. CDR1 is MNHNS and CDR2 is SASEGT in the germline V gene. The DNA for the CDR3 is TGTGCCAGCAGAGCCGGGACTAGCGGCACAGATACGCAGTATTTT. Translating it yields CASRAGTSGTDTQYF.

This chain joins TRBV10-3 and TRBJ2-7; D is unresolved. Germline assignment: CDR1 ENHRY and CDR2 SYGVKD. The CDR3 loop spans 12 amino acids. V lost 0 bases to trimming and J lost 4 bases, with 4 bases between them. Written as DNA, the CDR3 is TGTGCCATCAGTGAGTCGGCTTACGAGCAGTACTTC. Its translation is CAISESAYEQYF.

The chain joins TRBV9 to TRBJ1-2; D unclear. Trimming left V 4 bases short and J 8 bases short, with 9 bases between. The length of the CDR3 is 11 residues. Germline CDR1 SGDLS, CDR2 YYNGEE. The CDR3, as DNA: TGTGCCAGCAGCCCCGAGAAAGGCTACACCTTC. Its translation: CASSPEKGYTF.

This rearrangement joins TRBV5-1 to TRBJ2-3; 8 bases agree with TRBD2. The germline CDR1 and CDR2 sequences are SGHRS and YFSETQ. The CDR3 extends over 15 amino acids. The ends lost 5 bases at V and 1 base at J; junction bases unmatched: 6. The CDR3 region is CASSRAGERTDTQYF. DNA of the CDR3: TGCGCCAGCAGTAGAGCGGGGGAGCGCACAGATACGCAGTATTTT.

In DNA form, the CDR3 reads TGTGCCAGCAGTTATCGCCGGGATAGGCAGTTCTTC. Protein: CASSYRRDRQFF. The chain is built from TRBV6-5 and TRBJ2-1; D perhaps matches TRBD2 (5 bases). Deletions cut 3 bases from V and 12 bases from J, with 12 bases between. The CDR3 totals 12 residues. Germline CDR1 MNHEY, CDR2 SVGAGI.

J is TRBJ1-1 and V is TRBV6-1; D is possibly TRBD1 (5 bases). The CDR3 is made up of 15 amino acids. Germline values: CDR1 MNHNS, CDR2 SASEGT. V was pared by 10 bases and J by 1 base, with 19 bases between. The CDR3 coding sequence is TGTGCCACCCGAAGGGCGGGGCCGGGGAACACTGAAGCTTTCTTT. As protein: CATRRAGPGNTEAFF.

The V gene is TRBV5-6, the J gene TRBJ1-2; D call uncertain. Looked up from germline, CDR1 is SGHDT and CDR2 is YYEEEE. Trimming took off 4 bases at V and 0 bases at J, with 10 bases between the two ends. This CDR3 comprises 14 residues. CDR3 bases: TGTGCCAGCAGCCAATTAACACCTAACTATGGCTACACCTTC. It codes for CASSQLTPNYGYTF.

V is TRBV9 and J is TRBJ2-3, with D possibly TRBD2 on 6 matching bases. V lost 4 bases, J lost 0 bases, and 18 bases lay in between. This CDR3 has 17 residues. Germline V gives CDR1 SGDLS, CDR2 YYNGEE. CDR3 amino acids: CASSPSSWRGSTDTQYF. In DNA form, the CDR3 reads TGTGCCAGCAGCCCTAGTTCTTGGCGGGGCAGCACAGATACGCAGTATTTT.

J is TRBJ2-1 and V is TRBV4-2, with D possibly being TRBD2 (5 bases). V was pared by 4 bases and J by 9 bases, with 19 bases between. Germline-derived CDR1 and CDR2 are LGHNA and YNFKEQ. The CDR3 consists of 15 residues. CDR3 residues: CASSREKSLVTEQFF. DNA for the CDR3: TGTGCCAGCAGCCGGGAAAAGTCACTAGTTACTGAGCAGTTCTTC.

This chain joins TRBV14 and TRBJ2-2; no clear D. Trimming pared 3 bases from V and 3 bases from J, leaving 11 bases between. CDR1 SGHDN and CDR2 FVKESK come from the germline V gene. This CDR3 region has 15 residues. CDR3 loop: CASSQRGSYTGELFF. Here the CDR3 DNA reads TGTGCCAGCAGCCAGAGAGGCAGCTACACCGGGGAGCTGTTTTTT.

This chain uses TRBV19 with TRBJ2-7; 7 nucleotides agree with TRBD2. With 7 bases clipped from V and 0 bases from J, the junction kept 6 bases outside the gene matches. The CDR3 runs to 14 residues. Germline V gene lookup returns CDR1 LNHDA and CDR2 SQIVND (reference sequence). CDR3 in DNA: TGTGCCAGTACCCGGACTAGAACCTCCTACGAGCAGTACTTC. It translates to CASTRTRTSYEQYF.

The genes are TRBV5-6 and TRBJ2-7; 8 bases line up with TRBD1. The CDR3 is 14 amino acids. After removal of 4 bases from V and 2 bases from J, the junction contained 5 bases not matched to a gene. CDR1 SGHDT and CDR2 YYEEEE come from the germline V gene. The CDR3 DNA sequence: TGTGCCAGCAGCCTGACAGGGGCGGCCTACGAGCAGTACTTC. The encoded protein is CASSLTGAAYEQYF.